Listed below are T cell receptor beta chains from one sample, sequenced in a study of OX40 agonist ivuxolimab in advanced cancers. Produced via immunoSEQ multiplex PCR; TCRdb's table is partial and in-frame only. The top ten clones hold less than 0.55% of a sample with fewer than 95,000 clones, 90% to 95% of them seen once. Sequencing was performed on CD4+ or CD8+ T cells sorted from blood, taken in a trial of the OX40 agonist ivuxolimab. Every receptor here comes from an adult with an advanced solid tumor such as melanoma, head and neck, liver or kidney cancer. Both conserved end residues are part of each CDR3. Each record gives: J gene, V gene, D gene, clone size, CDR3 DNA, CDR3 protein. The D gene is left open where the match is weak. The size field is filled for only some rows; it gives once, few, many or a size class.

TRBJ2-7	TRBV30	TRBD1	-	TGTGCCTGGATCCAGACAGGGGGCGCCTACGAGCAGTACTTC	CAWIQTGGAYEQYF
TRBJ2-2	TRBV4-2	-	-	TGTGCCAGCAGCCTTACCCGGCTAGCCGGGGAGCTGTTTTTT	CASSLTRLAGELFF
TRBJ2-2	TRBV7-2	-	-	TGTGCCAGCAGGTTATCGGGGGGCCGGACCGGGGAGCTGTTTTTT	CASRLSGGRTGELFF
TRBJ2-3	TRBV15	-	-	TGTGCCACCAGCAGAGATCAGGAAGGCACAGATACGCAGTATTTT	CATSRDQEGTDTQYF
TRBJ2-1	TRBV27	-	once	TGTGCCAGCAGTTTAGTAACAGGGTCGGATGAGCAGTTCTTC	CASSLVTGSDEQFF
TRBJ2-1	TRBV5-1	TRBD2	-	TGCGCCAGCAGATCCGGGACTAGCGGGAGGGATGAGCAGTTCTTC	CASRSGTSGRDEQFF
TRBJ1-4	TRBV6-1	-	-	TGTGCCAGCAGTGCATTATGGGTAGGACTTTCCACAACTAATGAAAAACTGTTTTTT	CASSALWVGLSTTNEKLFF
TRBJ2-2	TRBV7-9	TRBD2	-	TGTGCCAGCAGCTTGGGAGGGACTAGCGGTTCGACCGGGGAGCTGTTTTTT	CASSLGGTSGSTGELFF
TRBJ1-3	TRBV30	-	-	TGTGCCTGGAGCCAGTCAAACTCTGGAAACACCATATATTTT	CAWSQSNSGNTIYF
TRBJ1-1	TRBV11-2	-	-	TGTGCCAGCAGCTTATCAGGGGCGAACACTGAAGCTTTCTTT	CASSLSGANTEAFF
TRBJ2-7	TRBV5-1	TRBD2	once	TGCGCCAGCAGCTTGGAAGCGGGAGCGGATTCCGAGCAGTACTTC	CASSLEAGADSEQYF
TRBJ1-2	TRBV5-8	-	-	TGTGCCAGCAGACGGACGGCGGGGGCGCAGGGCTACACCTTC	CASRRTAGAQGYTF
TRBJ2-3	TRBV27	TRBD1	-	TGTGCCAGCAGTCAGCCGACAGGGCTCACAGATACGCAGTATTTT	CASSQPTGLTDTQYF
TRBJ1-1	TRBV2	TRBD1	-	TGTGCCAGCAGTACACCAGGGGGAGCTTTCTTT	CASSTPGGAFF
TRBJ2-7	TRBV7-2	-	-	TGTGCCACTTCGTATGACCTCTACGAGCAGTACTTC	CATSYDLYEQYF
TRBJ2-5	TRBV14	-	-	TGTGCCAGCAGCCAAGGGGTTGGGGAGACCCAGTACTTC	CASSQGVGETQYF
TRBJ2-4	TRBV11-3	TRBD1	once	TGTGCCAGCAGCTTACCCTGGGGACAGAAAAACATTCAGTACTTC	CASSLPWGQKNIQYF
TRBJ2-1	TRBV11-1	-	-	TGTGCCAGCAGCACTACTGGACGGACAACCTACAATGAGCAGTTCTTC	CASSTTGRTTYNEQFF
TRBJ2-1	TRBV4-1	TRBD2	few	TGCGCCAGCAGCCACTTCGGACTAGCGGGAGCTGTTGAGCAGTTCTTC	CASSHFGLAGAVEQFF
TRBJ2-1	TRBV19	TRBD1	-	TGTGCCAGTAGTCCTAGGGGTGGGACAGGGAATGATGAGCAGTTCTTC	CASSPRGGTGNDEQFF
TRBJ1-5	TRBV19	-	-	TGTGCCAGTAGTATAGCCTCCGCTCAGCCCCAGCATTTT	CASSIASAQPQHF
TRBJ1-2	TRBV19	-	-	TGTGCCAGTAGTACGTCCGGGAACTATGGCTACACCTTC	CASSTSGNYGYTF
TRBJ1-6	TRBV11-3	TRBD1	-	TGTGCCAGCAGCCGGGACAGCTATAATTCACCCCTCCACTTT	CASSRDSYNSPLHF
TRBJ2-3	TRBV7-9	TRBD1	-	TGTGCCATCTCACGGACAGGGGTATTGGCAGATACGCAGTATTTT	CAISRTGVLADTQYF
TRBJ2-1	TRBV5-1	-	-	TGCGCCAGCAGCTTGGGACCAGGGAATGAGCAGTTCTTC	CASSLGPGNEQFF
TRBJ1-5	TRBV2	TRBD1	once	TGTGCCAGCAGGGGAATGGGACAGGAGAATCAGCCCCAGCATTTT	CASRGMGQENQPQHF
TRBJ2-7	TRBV19	-	once	TGTGCCAGTAGTATAGAGGGCGGTCCCTACGAGCAGTACTTC	CASSIEGGPYEQYF
TRBJ2-7	TRBV28	TRBD2	-	TGTGCCAGCAGTTTCCCGGGACTAGCGGGAGGGCGGTACGAGCAGTACTTC	CASSFPGLAGGRYEQYF
TRBJ2-7	TRBV7-3	TRBD1	-	TGTGCCAGCAGCTCCCACTCAGGGGGCAGCTACGAGCAGTACTTC	CASSSHSGGSYEQYF
TRBJ1-2	TRBV4-3	-	once	TGCGCCAGCAGCCAAGATGTCAGGGCCGTCGGCTACACCTTC	CASSQDVRAVGYTF
TRBJ2-7	TRBV15	-	once	TGTGCCACCAGCAGAGATGGAGGACAGTTCGAGCAGTACTTC	CATSRDGGQFEQYF
TRBJ1-2	TRBV11-2	-	-	TGTGCCAGCAGCTTAGAAGGTTCCGGGACGGGAGGCTACACCTTC	CASSLEGSGTGGYTF
TRBJ2-2	TRBV6-6	-	-	TGTGCCAGCAGTTACAGGGTCGGCACCGGGGAGCTGTTTTTT	CASSYRVGTGELFF
TRBJ1-2	TRBV7-2	-	-	TGTGCCAGCAGCTTAGTCATTGCAGATGGCTACACCTTC	CASSLVIADGYTF
TRBJ2-5	TRBV27	-	few	TGTGCCAGCAGTCTAAACGGGGGAGTACAAGAGACCCAGTACTTC	CASSLNGGVQETQYF